This TCR beta chain was profiled in a study of blood T cell repertoires in COVID-19. As for the study in general: There were acute and convalescent COVID-19 samples, and they came from the United States, Italy and Spain. Sources were T cells, B-cell-depleted T cells, or PBMCs; the material itself was cDNA or gDNA.

The authors' processing: Quantification of nucleated cells was approximated via reference gene primer amplification. Libraries were prepared by immunoSEQ multiplex PCR; TCRdb keeps only in-frame clonotypes and omits some of them. From that table come the V and J calls and clone size; the DNA was used to work out D and trimming. Found here are fewer than 350,000 clones, around 87% of them singletons; the top ten hold about 8%. Sequencing input: peripheral blood. This receptor was taken from a woman in her fifties or sixties who had recovered from COVID-19.

In DNA, the CDR3 is TGCGCCAGCAGCTTGGGGCAGGGTAATAATGTGAATGGCTACACCTTC. It translates to CASSLGQGNNVNGYTF. The chain uses TRBV5-1 and TRBJ1-2, with D maybe TRBD1 (5 bases). V was shortened by 0 bases and J by 6 bases, with 18 bases between the two germline ends. The V gene's germline CDR1 is SGHRS and CDR2 YFSETQ. CDR3 length: 16 residues. The full variable domain, its missing parts supplied by reference TRBV5-1 and TRBJ1-2, is KAGVTQTPRYLIKTRGQQVTLSCSPISGHRSVSWYQQTPGQGLQFLFEYFSETQRNKGNFPGRFSGRQFSNSRSEMNVSTLELGDSALYLCASSLGQGNNVNGYTFGSGTRLTVV.